The source of this TCR beta chain is a study of T cells in localized non-small cell lung cancer. Only in-frame clones appear in the TCRdb table, and some are missing; sequencing was by immunoSEQ multiplex PCR. Among fewer than 40,000 clones listed, just under 80% were seen once. Germline V gives CDR1 SGHTA, CDR2 FQGNSA. The CDR3 spans 15 residues. V shed 5 bases and J shed 2 bases, with 14 bases lying between them. The sequenced sample was peripheral blood, obtained before any cancer treatment. The chain couples TRBV7-2 to TRBJ2-3; D may be TRBD2 (6 bases). The TCR was taken from a male donor aged 60 or older with stage II squamous cell lung carcinoma. The CDR3 bases are TGTGCCAGCAGCGACGGGACTCACTTCACAGATACGCAGTATTTT. Translated: CASSDGTHFTDTQYF.